These 11 T cell receptor beta chains were sequenced from one sample in a study of technical replicates of blood from a handful of donors. This table comes from immunoSEQ multiplex PCR, and its TCRdb copy is limited to in-frame clones, with some not included. The sample consists of about 100,000 clones, under 97% of them appearing once. The sample consisted of T cells isolated from PBMCs. Receptor source: a human donor in good health.

CDR3 residues: CASSSTGDEQFF. CDR3 nucleotides: TGTGCCAGCAGCTCCACAGGGGATGAGCAGTTCTTC. This chain links TRBV6-5 with TRBJ2-1; 7 bases fit TRBD1. Germline V gene sequence: CDR1 MNHEY, CDR2 SVGAGI. V was clipped by 6 bases and J by 8 bases; unmatched bases: 4. The CDR3 runs to 12 residues.

The chain joins TRBV19 to TRBJ1-4; possible D gene TRBD1, 6 bases. Germline-derived CDR1 and CDR2 are LNHDA and SQIVND (reference sequence). The CDR3 has 17 amino acids. With 1 base removed from V and 9 bases from J, the gap between germline ends came to 21 bases. In DNA form, the CDR3 reads TGTGCCAGTAGTATAGGACAGGTCGGTGCTTGGGCCAAAAAACTGTTTTTT. It specifies CASSIGQVGAWAKKLFF.

In its sample, this clone was seen once. The chain uses TRBV6-4 and TRBJ2-6; D is possibly TRBD2 (7 bases). This CDR3 is built from 19 residues. The germline CDR1 and CDR2 sequences are MRHNA and SNTAGT. V was clipped by 2 bases and J by 2 bases, with 19 bases between them. In DNA form, the CDR3 reads TGTGCCAGCAGTGACCTTGGGGGGGGCGCCTACCCTGGGGCCAACGTCCTGACTTTC. It encodes CASSDLGGGAYPGANVLTF.

V gene TRBV18 combines with J gene TRBJ2-7, with unresolved D. This CDR3 has 15 amino acids. Trimming pared 2 bases from V and 2 bases from J, leaving 13 bases between. Germline V gives CDR1 KGHSH, CDR2 LQKENI. CDR3 in amino acids: CASSPSPQYAYEQYF. In DNA form, the CDR3 reads TGTGCCAGCTCACCAAGTCCACAGTACGCCTACGAGCAGTACTTC.

The chain couples TRBV5-1 to TRBJ1-1; D not resolved. The CDR3 loop spans 15 amino acids. The ends were cut back, 2 bases at V and 2 bases at J, with 13 bases in the middle. CDR1 is SGHRS, CDR2 YFSETQ, per germline. CDR3 loop: CASSLGVNHNTEAFF. The CDR3 coding sequence is TGCGCCAGCAGCTTAGGAGTAAACCACAACACTGAAGCTTTCTTT.

The CDR3 DNA reads TGTGCCAGCAGTTACTCGAATCCTGGGGCCCACTATGGCTACACCTTC. This codes for CASSYSNPGAHYGYTF. V usage is TRBV6-6 and J usage is TRBJ1-2, with D tentatively TRBD1 (5 bases). Germline CDR1 reads MNHNY; CDR2 reads SVGAGI (reference sequence). This CDR3 spans 16 amino acids. V shed 0 bases and J shed 3 bases, with 14 bases lying between them.

The chain joins TRBV18 to TRBJ2-7; 7 bases map to TRBD2. The CDR3 is 16 residues long. With 3 bases clipped from V and 4 bases from J, the junction kept 12 bases outside the gene matches. Per germline, CDR1 KGHSH and CDR2 LQKENI. Here the CDR3 DNA reads TGTGCCAGCTCACCGGATGGATGGGAGGGTTCGTACGAGCAGTACTTC. Its translation: CASSPDGWEGSYEQYF.

J is TRBJ2-1 and V is TRBV6-4, with D perhaps TRBD2 (5 bases). The CDR3 covers 14 residues. V gave up 4 bases and J gave up 8 bases, with 15 bases separating them. CDR1 and CDR2 from the germline V gene are MRHNA and SNTAGT. The CDR3 bases are TGTGCCAGCAGTGCCAGACTATCCCTCGATGAGCAGTTCTTC. This codes for CASSARLSLDEQFF.

The count of this clone is one. The chain uses TRBV10-2 and TRBJ2-7, with 11 bases lining up with TRBD2. Germline CDR1 reads WSHSY; CDR2 reads SAAADI. This CDR3 has 16 residues. Germline trimming cut 3 bases from V and 2 bases from J; bases unmatched to any gene: 6. CDR3 protein: CASSDSGTSGAYEQYF. CDR3 bases: TGCGCCAGCAGTGACTCCGGGACTAGCGGTGCCTACGAGCAGTACTTC.

J is TRBJ1-2 and V is TRBV18; no definite D call. Germline loops: CDR1 KGHSH, CDR2 LQKENI. V lost 2 bases and J lost 2, with 6 bases in between. This CDR3 is built from 13 residues. In DNA, the CDR3 is TGTGCCAGCTCACCAACCGGGAACTATGGCTACACCTTC. It translates to CASSPTGNYGYTF.

The rearrangement joins TRBV9 to TRBJ1-2, with a tentative D call TRBD1 (5 bases). The CDR3 sequence is 13 residues long. Germline assignment: CDR1 SGDLS and CDR2 YYNGEE. V lost 5 bases to trimming and J lost 8 bases, with 16 bases between them. The CDR3 spells CASSPDVQGGYTF. DNA for the CDR3: TGTGCCAGCAGTCCTGACGTGCAGGGAGGCTACACCTTC.